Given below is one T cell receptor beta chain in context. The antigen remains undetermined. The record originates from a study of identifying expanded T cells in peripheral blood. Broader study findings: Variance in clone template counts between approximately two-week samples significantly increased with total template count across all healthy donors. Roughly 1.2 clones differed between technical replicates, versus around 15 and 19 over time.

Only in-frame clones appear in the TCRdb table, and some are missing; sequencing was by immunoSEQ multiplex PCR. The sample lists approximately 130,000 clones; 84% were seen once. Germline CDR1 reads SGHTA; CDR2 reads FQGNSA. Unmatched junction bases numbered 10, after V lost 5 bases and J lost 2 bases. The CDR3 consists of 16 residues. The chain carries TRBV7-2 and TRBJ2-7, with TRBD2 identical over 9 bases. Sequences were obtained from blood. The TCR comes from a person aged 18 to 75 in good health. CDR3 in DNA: TGTGCCAGCAGCCCTACTTTAGCGGGGGCACCCTACGAGCAGTACTTC. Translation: CASSPTLAGAPYEQYF.